This T cell receptor (beta chain) stems from a study of monozygotic twins with inflammatory bowel disease. Findings and caveats of the study: Subtypes among T cells remained indistinguishable. Background noise in patient repertoires may stem from differing immunosuppressive treatments.

The CDR3 covers 14 residues. CDR1 and CDR2 from the germline V gene are SGHDT and YYEEEE. Blood was drawn once per donor, and each sample measured 2 to 2.5 ml. A note on this clonotype: Antigen specificity is unknown.

TCRdb reworked the 5' RACE reads into one entry per CDR3 protein, no DNA. The sample table includes some 160,000 distinct CDR3 sequences. The rearrangement joins TRBV5-6 to TRBJ1-2; the D call from TCRdb, TRBD1, cannot be confirmed without DNA. The TCR sequence derives from a human donor with ulcerative colitis or Crohn's disease, or a healthy co-twin of an affected twin (not recorded which). The sequenced sample consisted of blood. The CDR3 sequence: CASSPTGRYYGYTF.